The 8 T cell receptor beta chains below were found in one sample sequenced in a study of blood T cell repertoires in COVID-19 (dated by TCRdb to about 2020). The protocol used for the library was the immunoSEQ multiplex PCR assay. Imported from immuneACCESS, the table was reduced by TCRdb to in-frame sequences with V and J called. These copies leave out some clones; in studies compared against another copy, an unresolved V gene accounts for under half, and the cause of the remainder is not known. Here the sample has about 180,000 clones; 70% to 90% occur a single time. Together, the top ten hold roughly 2.9% of the sample. Input material: peripheral blood. Source of these receptors: a woman under 40 with active or convalescent COVID-19.

The chain uses TRBV7-2 and TRBJ2-7, with 13 bases that match TRBD2. The CDR3 runs 15 residues. J was trimmed by 4 bases and V by 4 bases; bases with no gene match: 4. Germline CDR1 SGHTA, CDR2 FQGNSA. CDR3 sequence: CASSSTSGRAYEQYF. The CDR3 nucleotides are TGTGCCAGCAGCTCCACTAGCGGGAGGGCATACGAGCAGTACTTC.

The V and J genes are TRBV14 and TRBJ2-2; 10 bases are shared with TRBD1. The length of the CDR3 is 14 residues. V lost 7 bases and J lost 4; bases outside the gene matches: 3. CDR1 and CDR2 from the germline V gene are SGHDN and FVKESK. The CDR3 protein is CASKRTGGTGELFF. The CDR3 DNA follows: TGTGCCAGCAAGAGGACAGGGGGCACCGGGGAGCTGTTTTTT.

This clone was recorded only once. The chain joins TRBV7-9 to TRBJ1-2; TRBD1 aligns across 10 bases. Germline CDR1 reads SEHNR; CDR2 reads FQNEAQ (reference sequence). The CDR3 has 15 residues. Trimming took 5 bases from V and 3 from J; bases not matched to a gene: 6. Here the CDR3 DNA reads TGTGCCAGCAGCAGAGGACAGGGGGAGGACTATGGCTACACCTTC. Its translation: CASSRGQGEDYGYTF.

V gene TRBV5-1 combines with J gene TRBJ1-2; TRBD1 agrees at 8 bases. V shed 5 bases, J shed 5 bases, and the junction held 11 bases outside the gene matches. Per the germline V gene, CDR1 is SGHRS and CDR2 is YFSETQ. This CDR3 spans 15 amino acids. The CDR3 protein is CASSRNGGQGYGYTF. In DNA form, the CDR3 reads TGCGCCAGCAGTCGTAACGGCGGACAGGGATATGGCTACACCTTC.

This clone was observed once. The chain has TRBV7-9 and TRBJ1-1, with 9 bases fitting TRBD1. Germline V CDR1 and CDR2: SEHNR, FQNEAQ (reference sequence). The CDR3 sequence is 15 residues long. The J segment lost 5 bases and the V segment lost 1 base, leaving 5 bases of the junction unmatched. In DNA, the CDR3 is TGTGCCAGCAGCTTAGGGGGACAGGGCTGGACTGAAGCTTTCTTT. Residues: CASSLGGQGWTEAFF.

The chain employs TRBV3-1 (or the pseudogene TRBV3-2) and TRBJ2-7; D might be TRBD2 (5 bases). The V end lost 4 bases, the J end lost 6 bases, and 10 bases lay between the germline ends. CDR3 length: 12 residues. Germline assignment: CDR1 LGHDT and CDR2 YNNKEL (reference sequence). The CDR3 DNA reads as TGTGCCAGCAGCCCAGGTGCGGGCGAGCAGTACTTC. Its translation is CASSPGAGEQYF.

The chain joins TRBV7-9 to TRBJ2-2; 10 bases are a match to TRBD2. The ends lost 7 bases at V and 5 bases at J; junction bases unmatched: 4. The CDR3 runs 14 residues. Germline assignment: CDR1 SEHNR and CDR2 FQNEAQ (reference sequence). In DNA form, the CDR3 reads TGTGCCAGCACCTATAGCGGGAGGACCGGGGAGCTGTTTTTT. Its translation is CASTYSGRTGELFF.

The rearrangement uses TRBV30 and TRBJ2-3; TRBD2 matches at 9 bases. Germline values: CDR1 GTSNPN, CDR2 SVGIG (reference sequence). V lost 0 bases, J lost 2 bases, and 9 bases stayed unmatched. The CDR3 is made up of 17 amino acids. This chain's CDR3 is CAWSVQWASGDTDTQYF. In DNA, the CDR3 is TGTGCCTGGAGTGTACAATGGGCTAGCGGGGACACAGATACGCAGTATTTT.